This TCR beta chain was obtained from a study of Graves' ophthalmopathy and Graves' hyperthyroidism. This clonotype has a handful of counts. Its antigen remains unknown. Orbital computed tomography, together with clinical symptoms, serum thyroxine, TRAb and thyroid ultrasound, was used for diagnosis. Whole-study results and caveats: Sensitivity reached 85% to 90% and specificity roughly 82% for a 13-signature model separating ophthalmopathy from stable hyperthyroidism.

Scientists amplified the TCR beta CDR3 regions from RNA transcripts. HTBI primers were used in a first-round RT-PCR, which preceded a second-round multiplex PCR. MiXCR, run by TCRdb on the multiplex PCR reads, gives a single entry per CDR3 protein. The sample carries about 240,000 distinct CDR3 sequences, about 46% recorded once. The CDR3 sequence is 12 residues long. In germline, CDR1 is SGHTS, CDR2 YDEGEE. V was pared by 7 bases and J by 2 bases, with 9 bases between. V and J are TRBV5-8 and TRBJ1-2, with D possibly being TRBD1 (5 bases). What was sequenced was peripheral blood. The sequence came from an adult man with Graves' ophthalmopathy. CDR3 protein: CASPEGNYGYTF. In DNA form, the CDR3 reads TGTGCCAGCCCGGAGGGGAACTATGGCTACACCTTC.